Listed below are T cell receptor beta chains from one sample, sequenced in a study of spatial heterogeneity in lung cancer. TCRdb called the 5' RACE reads again in MiXCR, with one record for every CDR3 protein. Among over 85,000 distinct CDR3 sequences listed, 19% were seen once. Sequenced material: PBMCs, taken at follow-up. The receptors originated from a male donor with early-stage non-small cell lung cancer. Both conserved end residues are part of each CDR3. A D gene is named only where the DNA matches it firmly. Clone size is shown for a subset of rows, as once, few, many or a class of expanded clone.

v_call	clone_size	j_call	d_call	cdr3_nt	cdr3_aa
TRBV4-1	NA	TRBJ1-5	TRBD1	TGCGCCAGCAGCCAAGACTCGGGACAGATTAATCAGCCCCAGCATTTT	CASSQDSGQINQPQHF
TRBV20-1	few	TRBJ1-2	TRBD1	TGCAGTGCTGGACAGGGGACCCTTGACTATGGCTACACCTTC	CSAGQGTLDYGYTF
TRBV3-1	NA	TRBJ1-1	NA	TGTGCCAGCAGCCGAAAACAACAGAACACTGAAGCTTTCTTT	CASSRKQQNTEAFF
TRBV2	NA	TRBJ2-2	TRBD2	TGTGCCAGCAGTGACGCTAGCGGGGCTACCGGGGAGCTGTTTTTT	CASSDASGATGELFF
TRBV23-1	NA	TRBJ2-1	TRBD1	TGCGCCAGCAGTCAATGCGCATGGGACAGTTACAATGAGCAGTTCTTC	CASSQCAWDSYNEQFF
TRBV6-1	few	TRBJ1-2	TRBD1	TGTGCCAGCAGTGAATTTGGACAGGCCTATGGCTACACCTTC	CASSEFGQAYGYTF
TRBV6-5	NA	TRBJ1-2	NA	TGTGCCAGCAGTTTCGACTCTGCGCTCTACACCTTC	CASSFDSALYTF
TRBV12-3/TRBV12-4	few	TRBJ2-1	TRBD2	TGTGCCAGCTCGGGAGGGATCTCCTACAATGAGCAGTTCTTC	CASSGGISYNEQFF
TRBV19	few	TRBJ2-1	NA	TGTGCCAGTAGTATGAACAGGGGAGGGAATGAGCAGTTCTTC	CASSMNRGGNEQFF
TRBV27	NA	TRBJ1-4	NA	TGTGCCAGCAGCAGAGCAGGGGCAACTAATGAAAAACTGTTTTTT	CASSRAGATNEKLFF
TRBV5-1	many	TRBJ1-6	NA	TGCGCCAGCCGGGAAGTACTCAATTCACCCCTCCACTTT	CASREVLNSPLHF
TRBV5-4	NA	TRBJ2-2	NA	TGTGCCAGCAGCTTGGCGGGGGCAGGGAACACCGGGGAGCTGTTTTTT	CASSLAGAGNTGELFF
TRBV11-2	few	TRBJ2-4	NA	TGTGCCAGCAGCCGGGATATCGAGGACATTCAGTACTTC	CASSRDIEDIQYF
TRBV4-3	few	TRBJ1-4	TRBD1	TGCGCCAGCAGCCAGCAACAGGGGGGAAATGAAAAACTGTTTTTT	CASSQQQGGNEKLFF
TRBV14	NA	TRBJ2-1	TRBD2	TGTGCCAGCAGCTACCACCTTTTAGCGGGGGGGTCCTACAATGAGCAGTTCTTC	CASSYHLLAGGSYNEQFF
TRBV5-1	NA	TRBJ2-7	NA	TGCGCCAGCAGCTTGGGACTTCACTCCTACGAGCAGTACTTC	CASSLGLHSYEQYF
TRBV25-1	few	TRBJ1-1	NA	TGTGCCAGCAGTGATAGGTTCCGGTGCACTGAAGCTTTCTTT	CASSDRFRCTEAFF
TRBV19	few	TRBJ1-2	NA	TGTGCCAGTAGTCCCCAATCCACTGGCTATGGCTACACCTTC	CASSPQSTGYGYTF
TRBV27	many	TRBJ1-2	NA	TGTGCCAGCAGTCCCGTGGGGACATTCGGCTACACCTTC	CASSPVGTFGYTF
TRBV19	many	TRBJ1-5	NA	TGTGCCAGTCGAAGGGGCCGTAATCAGCCCCAGCATTTT	CASRRGRNQPQHF
TRBV20-1	NA	TRBJ1-3	NA	TGCAGTGCATCCGTCTCTGGAAACACCATATATTTT	CSASVSGNTIYF
TRBV5-1	NA	TRBJ2-3	NA	TGCGCCAGCAGCTTCGTTCAGGGGTCCTCGCAGTATTTT	CASSFVQGSSQYF
TRBV7-9	NA	TRBJ1-2	NA	TGTGCCAGCAGCCACCCGCGGATGGAACTACGAACTATTGGGAACTATGGCTACACCTTC	CASSHPRMELRTIGNYGYTF
TRBV27	few	TRBJ2-2	NA	TGTGCCAGCAGCCCTCTGGCCGGGGAGCTGTTTTTT	CASSPLAGELFF
TRBV12-3/TRBV12-4	NA	TRBJ2-1	NA	TGTGCCAGCAGTTTCGGTAGCGCCCGTCGGGAGCAGTTCTTC	CASSFGSARREQFF
TRBV13	NA	TRBJ2-7	NA	TGTGCCAGCAGGGCCGGGACAAACTACGAGCAGTACTTC	CASRAGTNYEQYF
TRBV19	NA	TRBJ2-7	TRBD2	TGTGCCAGTAGTATAGCGGGAGGATCCTACGAGCAGTACTTC	CASSIAGGSYEQYF
TRBV7-2	NA	TRBJ2-1	TRBD2	TGTGCCAGCAGCTTTACGCTAGCGGGGGGGAGGAATGAGCAGTTCTTC	CASSFTLAGGRNEQFF
TRBV20-1	NA	TRBJ1-2	NA	TGCAGTGCTAGACGGGACCCCTATGGCTACACCTTC	CSARRDPYGYTF
TRBV5-1	NA	TRBJ2-1	NA	TGCGCCAGCAGCTTGTCGGACACAGGCGACTCCTACAATGAGCAGTTCTTC	CASSLSDTGDSYNEQFF
TRBV6-5	NA	TRBJ1-2	TRBD1	TGTGCCAGCAGTTACGGAAGGGAGTACAGGGGGCTTACCTTC	CASSYGREYRGLTF
TRBV27	NA	TRBJ2-5	NA	TGTGCCAGCAGCCCAATGGGGGAGACCCAGTACTTC	CASSPMGETQYF
TRBV6-1	many	TRBJ2-2	NA	TGTGCCAGCAGTCCCGGCACCCTCACCGGGGAGCTGTTTTTT	CASSPGTLTGELFF
TRBV29-1	medium-sized	TRBJ2-3	TRBD1	TGCAGCGTTGATCTGGGCAGGGGGCGAGGAGATACGCAGTATTTT	CSVDLGRGRGDTQYF
TRBV3-1	few	TRBJ1-3	NA	TGTGCCAGCAGCCCTCAATCGGGGTCCTCTGTTAGAAACACCATATATTTT	CASSPQSGSSVRNTIYF
TRBV5-1	NA	TRBJ1-1	TRBD1	TGCGCCAGCAGCGGAGGGACAGGCATGAACACTGAAGCTTTCTTT	CASSGGTGMNTEAFF
TRBV20-1	few	TRBJ2-7	NA	TGCAGTGCTAGAGATGGGCGGGATCCCGCCTACGAGCAGTACTTC	CSARDGRDPAYEQYF
TRBV11-2	few	TRBJ2-3	TRBD2	TGTGCCAGCAGCTTTCGTCTAGCGGGCCCCGGCACAGATACGCAGTATTTT	CASSFRLAGPGTDTQYF
TRBV14	NA	TRBJ2-7	NA	TGTGCCAGCAGCCTGGGGACAGCGGGGCAGTACTTC	CASSLGTAGQYF
TRBV7-6	many	TRBJ2-1	NA	TGTGCCAGCAGCACGCGGAACTACAATGAGCAGTTCTTC	CASSTRNYNEQFF
TRBV4-3	many	TRBJ2-3	NA	TGCGCCAGCAGCCAAGACTGGGGGCCCAGCACAGATACGCAGTATTTT	CASSQDWGPSTDTQYF
TRBV6-5	NA	TRBJ1-1	NA	TGTGCCAGCAGTTACGTTGAGGGAGACACTGAAGCTTTCTTT	CASSYVEGDTEAFF
TRBV6-5	NA	TRBJ2-7	NA	TGTGCCAGCAGCCCAAGCGGGCAATTCTCCTACGAGCAGTACTTC	CASSPSGQFSYEQYF
TRBV12-5	NA	TRBJ2-1	NA	TGTGCTAGTGGAGAGGCCGGCTCGAATGAGCAGTTCTTC	CASGEAGSNEQFF
TRBV3-1	NA	TRBJ2-2	TRBD2	TGTGCCAGCAGCCCATACGCGGGGGCGAACACCGGGGAGCTGTTTTTT	CASSPYAGANTGELFF
TRBV4-3	few	TRBJ1-2	TRBD1	TGCGCCAGCAGCCCGACAGGGGTTGGCGGCTACACCTTC	CASSPTGVGGYTF
TRBV7-8	NA	TRBJ2-2	NA	TGTGCCAGCAGCTCGTCGGCAGGCCCGAACACCGGGGAGCTGTTTTTT	CASSSSAGPNTGELFF
TRBV29-1	few	TRBJ2-2	TRBD2	TGCAGCTTTAAAGGGAGGGCTAACAGCGGGGAGCTGTTTTTT	CSFKGRANSGELFF
TRBV6-2/TRBV6-3	few	TRBJ2-2	TRBD2	TGTGCCAGCAGTTACCTTACTAGCGGGGATCGAACCGGGGAGTTGTTTTTT	CASSYLTSGDRTGELFF
TRBV7-2	NA	TRBJ1-2	TRBD1	TGTGCCAGCAGCTTAGGGCAGGGGGCCGGTAACTATGGCTACACCTTC	CASSLGQGAGNYGYTF
TRBV20-1	few	TRBJ1-4	NA	TGCAGTGCCAGGCTCAGGGTTTTGGCAACTAATGAAAAACTGTTTTTT	CSARLRVLATNEKLFF
TRBV6-5	few	TRBJ2-2	NA	TGTGCCAGCTGCAGGGAGTTGAACACCGGGGAGCTGTTTTTT	CASCRELNTGELFF
TRBV24-1	NA	TRBJ2-3	TRBD1	TGTGCCACCAGTGATTTAGGGACAGGGGGCGATACGCAGTATTTT	CATSDLGTGGDTQYF
TRBV4-1	many	TRBJ2-5	NA	TGCGCCAGCAGCCAAGCAAGTACTTTCCAAGAGACCCAGTACTTC	CASSQASTFQETQYF
TRBV10-3	NA	TRBJ1-1	TRBD1	TGTGCCATCAGGAAAGACAGGGAGGGAACTGACGCTTTCTTT	CAIRKDREGTDAFF
TRBV29-1	NA	TRBJ1-2	TRBD1	TGCAGCGCCGGCAGGGGGGATGGCTACACCTTC	CSAGRGDGYTF
TRBV4-2	few	TRBJ1-1	TRBD1	TGTGCCAGCAGCCAACAACAGGGGGGAGAAACTGAAGCTTTCTTT	CASSQQQGGETEAFF